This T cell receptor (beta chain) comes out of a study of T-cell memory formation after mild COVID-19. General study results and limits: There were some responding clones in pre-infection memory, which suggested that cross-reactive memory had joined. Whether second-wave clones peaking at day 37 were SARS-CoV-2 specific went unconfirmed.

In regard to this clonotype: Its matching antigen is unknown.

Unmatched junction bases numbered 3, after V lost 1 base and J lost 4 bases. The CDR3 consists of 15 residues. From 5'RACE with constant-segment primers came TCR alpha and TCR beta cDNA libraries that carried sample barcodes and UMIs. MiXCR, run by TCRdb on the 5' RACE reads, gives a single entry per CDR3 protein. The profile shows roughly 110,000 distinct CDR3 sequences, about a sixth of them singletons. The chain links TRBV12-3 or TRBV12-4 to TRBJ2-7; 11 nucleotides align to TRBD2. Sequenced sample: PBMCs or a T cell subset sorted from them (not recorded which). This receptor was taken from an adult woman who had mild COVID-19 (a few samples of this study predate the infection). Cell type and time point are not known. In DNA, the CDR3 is TGTGCCAGCAGTTTAGTAGCGGGAGGGCTATACGAGCAGTACTTC. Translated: CASSLVAGGLYEQYF.